Below are 11 T cell receptor beta chains sequenced from a single sample in a study of T cell repertoires in cytomegalovirus infection. TCRdb called the reads again in MiXCR, with one record for every CDR3 protein. The sample holds 380,000 or so distinct CDR3 sequences, roughly a third seen once. These receptors' antigens are unknown. The source material was cultured PBMCs, sampled from culture after CMV antigen stimulation. These receptors originate from a human donor in good health (CMV status not recorded). Some clones in this sample may be carry-over from other donors' samples.

This clonotype was seen at least ten times. CDR3 nucleotides: TGCGCCAGCAGCCCTACAGGGGGCACCTCCTATGGCTACACCTTC. It translates to CASSPTGGTSYGYTF. The chain employs TRBV4-1 and TRBJ1-2; 9 bases match TRBD1. The germline V gene encodes CDR1 MGHRA and CDR2 YSYEKL. The length of the CDR3 is 15 residues. The J segment lost 4 bases and the V segment lost 4 bases, leaving 7 bases of the junction unmatched.

The sample holds many counts of this clonotype. The V and J genes are TRBV4-3 and TRBJ2-1, with TRBD2 identical over 10 bases. Germline CDR1 reads LGHNA; CDR2 reads YSLEER. CDR3 length: 15 amino acids. With V trimmed by 4 bases and J by 8 bases, 8 bases remained unmatched. Written as DNA, the CDR3 is TGCGCCAGCAGCCCCCTAGCGGGAGAAACCTATGAGCAGTTCTTC. Protein: CASSPLAGETYEQFF.

The V and J genes are TRBV6-1 and TRBJ2-7, with 10 bases aligning to TRBD1. CDR3 length: 15 amino acids. Per the germline V gene, CDR1 is MNHNS and CDR2 is SASEGT. The trim removed 6 bases at V and 5 bases at J, leaving 10 bases unmatched. CDR3 protein: CASSNTGQGYDEQYV. The CDR3 region has the DNA TGTGCCAGCAGCAATACGGGACAGGGGTACGACGAGCAGTACGTC.

The chain employs TRBV6-2 or TRBV6-3 and TRBJ2-3; D ambiguous. The CDR3 has 15 amino acids. Germline CDR1 reads MNHEY; CDR2 reads SVGEGT. Trimming took off 6 bases at V and 1 base at J, with 14 bases between the two ends. The CDR3 DNA reads TGTGCCAGCAGAAAGGACCTCGAAGGCACAGATACGCAGTATTTT. Encoded protein: CASRKDLEGTDTQYF.

This chain joins TRBV5-4 and TRBJ2-3, with D perhaps TRBD1 or TRBD2 (6 bases each). Germline assignment: CDR1 SGHNT and CDR2 YYREEE (reference sequence). The V end was cut by 0 bases, the J end by 3 bases, with 14 bases between. This CDR3 comprises 16 residues. The CDR3 reads CASSLEVRGGTDTQYF. The CDR3 DNA follows: TGTGCCAGCAGCTTGGAGGTCAGGGGAGGAACAGATACGCAGTATTTT.

The CDR3 reads CASSRLLGEQYV. The CDR3 DNA sequence: TGTGCCAGCAGCCGACTCCTGGGTGAGCAGTACGTC. The rearrangement links TRBV11-2 to TRBJ2-7; no clear D gene. This CDR3 is 12 amino acids long. Between the trimmed V and J ends, which lost 5 bases and 7 bases, there was a span of 12 bases. Germline assignment: CDR1 SGHAT and CDR2 FQNNGV.

J is TRBJ1-5 and V is TRBV4-1; D may be TRBD1 (6 bases). The CDR3 sequence is 15 residues long. Deletions cut 3 bases from V and 4 bases from J, with 13 bases between. Germline CDR1 is MGHRA and CDR2 is YSYEKL. The CDR3, as DNA: TGCGCCAGCAGCCAGCGAGGGGGGACAAATCAGCCCCAGCATTTT. Protein product: CASSQRGGTNQPQHF.

The V and J genes are TRBV5-4 and TRBJ2-3; no firm D call. Trimming took 1 base from V and 5 from J, leaving 17 bases between them. The CDR3 has 16 residues. The V gene's germline CDR1 is SGHNT and CDR2 YYREEE (reference sequence). This CDR3 reads CASSLSGGRSRDTQYF. The CDR3 region has the DNA TGTGCCAGCAGCTTGTCGGGTGGGCGGTCCAGAGATACGCAGTATTTT.

This clonotype was detected a few times. The genes are TRBV10-3 and TRBJ1-2; D is unresolved. The CDR3 length is 17 residues. V lost 1 base and J lost 1, with 16 bases in between. Germline V gives CDR1 ENHRY, CDR2 SYGVKD. CDR3 in DNA: TGTGCCATCAGTGAGTGGTGGGAGTCGCGGAATAACTATGGCTACACCTTC. Translated, it gives CAISEWWESRNNYGYTF.

This clonotype has just a few counts. The chain combines TRBV5-4 with TRBJ2-5; 12 bases align to TRBD2. The germline V gene has CDR1 SGHNT and CDR2 YYREEE (reference sequence). CDR3 length: 15 residues. After removal of 4 bases from V and 5 bases from J, the junction contained 6 bases not matched to a gene. The CDR3 region is CASSRGLAGLETQYF. In DNA, the CDR3 is TGTGCCAGCAGCCGTGGACTAGCGGGATTGGAGACCCAGTACTTC.

The V and J genes are TRBV14 and TRBJ2-1; no clear D. The length of the CDR3 is 15 residues. V was clipped by 2 bases and J by 5 bases, with 13 bases between them. Germline V gene lookup returns CDR1 SGHDN and CDR2 FVKESK. The CDR3 DNA reads as TGTGCCAGCAGCCAAACAGCCACTCACAACAATGAGCAGTTCTTC. Encoded protein: CASSQTATHNNEQFF. Based on the CDR3 plus reference TRBV14 and TRBJ2-1, the full variable domain is EAGVTQFPSHSVIEKGQTVTLRCDPISGHDNLYWYRRVMGKEIKFLLHFVKESKQDESGMPNNRFLAERTGGTYSTLKVQPAELEDSGVYFCASSQTATHNNEQFFGPGTRLTVL.